Described below is a single T cell receptor (beta chain) sequence and its context. This record belongs to a study of T cell changes during pregnancy in multiple sclerosis. Method: immunoSEQ multiplex PCR; TCRdb's copy keeps in-frame clones and lacks some. The data show tens of thousands of clones, 75% to 95% seen once. The CDR3 spans 16 residues. V gave up 4 bases and J gave up 2 bases, with 17 bases separating them. Germline-derived CDR1 and CDR2 are MNHEY and SVGAGI. This sequence was found in a female donor with multiple sclerosis, enrolled in a pregnancy study. Here the sequenced sample was CD8+ T cells from peripheral blood mononuclear cells, taken in the second trimester of pregnancy. V and J are TRBV6-5 and TRBJ2-5; TRBD1 is a possible D gene (5 bases). CDR3: CASSSRQPNPQETQYF. The DNA for the CDR3 is TGTGCCAGCAGTTCCCGACAGCCGAACCCTCAAGAGACCCAGTACTTC.